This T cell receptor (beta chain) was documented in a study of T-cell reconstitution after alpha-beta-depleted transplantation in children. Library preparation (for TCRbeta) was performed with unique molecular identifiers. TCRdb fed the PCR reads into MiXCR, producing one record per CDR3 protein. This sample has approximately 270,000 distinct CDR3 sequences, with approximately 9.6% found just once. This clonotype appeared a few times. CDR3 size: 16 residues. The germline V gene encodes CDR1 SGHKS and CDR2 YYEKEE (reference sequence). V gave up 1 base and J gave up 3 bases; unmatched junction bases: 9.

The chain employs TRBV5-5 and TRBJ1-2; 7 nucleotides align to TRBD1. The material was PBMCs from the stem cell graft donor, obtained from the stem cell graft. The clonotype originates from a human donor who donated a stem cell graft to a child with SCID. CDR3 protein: CASSLSSGTEYYGYTF. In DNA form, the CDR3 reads TGTGCCAGCAGCTTGTCCTCCGGGACAGAATACTATGGCTACACCTTC.